This entry describes one T cell receptor (beta chain). These data originate in a study of shared clonotypes between healthy human individuals. Measured with immunoSEQ multiplex PCR; TCRdb has only the in-frame clones, and not every one. The data hold hundreds of thousands of clones, with about 74% observed a single time. The V gene's germline CDR1 is KGHSH and CDR2 LQKENI. V shed 0 bases and J shed 0 bases, with 12 bases lying between them. The length of the CDR3 is 16 residues. The receptor was derived from a young woman in good health. Sequences were obtained from memory CD4+ T cells sorted from blood. The subset here: CD45RA-negative fraction. The chain is built from TRBV18 and TRBJ2-7, with D tentatively TRBD1 (7 bases). The CDR3 loop is CASSPPQGGISYEQYF. The CDR3 region has the DNA TGTGCCAGCTCACCACCTCAGGGGGGAATCTCCTACGAGCAGTACTTC.